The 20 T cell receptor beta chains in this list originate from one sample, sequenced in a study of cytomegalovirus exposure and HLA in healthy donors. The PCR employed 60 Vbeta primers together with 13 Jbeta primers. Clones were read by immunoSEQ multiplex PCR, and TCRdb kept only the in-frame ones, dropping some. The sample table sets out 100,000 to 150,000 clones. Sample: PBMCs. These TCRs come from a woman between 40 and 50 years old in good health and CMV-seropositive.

CDR3 sequence: CATSRPDYSTDTQYF. CDR3 in DNA: TGTGCCACCAGCAGGCCGGACTATAGCACAGATACGCAGTATTTT. This rearrangement joins TRBV15 to TRBJ2-3, with a tentative D call TRBD2 (6 bases). V was trimmed by 3 bases and J by 0 bases, leaving 10 bases between them. Germline CDR1 reads LNHNV; CDR2 reads YYDKDF (reference sequence). The CDR3 has 15 amino acids.

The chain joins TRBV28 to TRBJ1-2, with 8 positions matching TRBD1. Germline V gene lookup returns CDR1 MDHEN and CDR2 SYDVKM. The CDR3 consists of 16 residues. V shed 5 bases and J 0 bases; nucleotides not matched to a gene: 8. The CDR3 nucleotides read TGTGCCAGCAGTATCGCGACAGGGGCCGCTAACTATGGCTACACCTTC. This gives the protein CASSIATGAANYGYTF.

CDR3 bases: TGTGCCAGCTCACGTAGCGGGAGGGCCGTAGATACGCAGTATTTT. Translating gives CASSRSGRAVDTQYF. The chain couples TRBV18 to TRBJ2-3, with TRBD2 identical over 11 bases. In germline, CDR1 is KGHSH, CDR2 LQKENI. The junction had 5 bases not matched to a gene; V was cut back by 4 bases and J by 5 bases. The CDR3 is 15 residues long.

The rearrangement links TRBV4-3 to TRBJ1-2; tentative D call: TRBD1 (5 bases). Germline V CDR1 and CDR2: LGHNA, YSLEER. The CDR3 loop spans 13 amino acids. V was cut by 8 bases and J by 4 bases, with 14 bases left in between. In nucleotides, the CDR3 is TGCGCCAGCCGCGGTCCGGGGGGCTATGGCTACACCTTC. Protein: CASRGPGGYGYTF.

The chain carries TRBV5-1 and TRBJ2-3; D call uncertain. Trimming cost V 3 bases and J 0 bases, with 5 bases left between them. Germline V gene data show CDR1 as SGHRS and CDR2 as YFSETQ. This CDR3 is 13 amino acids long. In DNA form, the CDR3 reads TGCGCCAGCAGCTCCCCTAGCACAGATACGCAGTATTTT. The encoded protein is CASSSPSTDTQYF. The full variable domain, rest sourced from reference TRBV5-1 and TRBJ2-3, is KAGVTQTPRYLIKTRGQQVTLSCSPISGHRSVSWYQQTPGQGLQFLFEYFSETQRNKGNFPGRFSGRQFSNSRSEMNVSTLELGDSALYLCASSSPSTDTQYFGPGTRLTVL.

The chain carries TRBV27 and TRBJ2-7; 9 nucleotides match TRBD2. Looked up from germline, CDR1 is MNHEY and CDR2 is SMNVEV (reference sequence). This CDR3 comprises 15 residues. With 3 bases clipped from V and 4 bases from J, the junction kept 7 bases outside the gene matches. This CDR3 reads CASSFGSGSVYEQYF. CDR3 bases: TGTGCCAGCAGTTTTGGTAGCGGGAGCGTATACGAGCAGTACTTC.

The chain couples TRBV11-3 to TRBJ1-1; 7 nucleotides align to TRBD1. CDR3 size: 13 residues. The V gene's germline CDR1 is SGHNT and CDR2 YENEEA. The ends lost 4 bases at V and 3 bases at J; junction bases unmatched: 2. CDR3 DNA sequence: TGTGCCAGCAGCTCAGGGGGATACACTGAAGCTTTCTTT. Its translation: CASSSGGYTEAFF.

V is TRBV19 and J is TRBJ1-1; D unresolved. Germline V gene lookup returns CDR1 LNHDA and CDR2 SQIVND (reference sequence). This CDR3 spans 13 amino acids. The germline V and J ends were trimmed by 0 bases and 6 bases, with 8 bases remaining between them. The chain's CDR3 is CASSIDLSSEAFF. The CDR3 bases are TGTGCCAGTAGTATAGATCTATCATCTGAAGCTTTCTTT.

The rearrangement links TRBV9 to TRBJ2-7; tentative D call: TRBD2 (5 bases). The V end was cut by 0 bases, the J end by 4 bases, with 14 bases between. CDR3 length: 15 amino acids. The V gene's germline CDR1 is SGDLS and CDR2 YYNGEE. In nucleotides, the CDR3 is TGTGCCAGCAGCGTAGCTAGCCAGCCCCCATACGAGCAGTACTTC. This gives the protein CASSVASQPPYEQYF.

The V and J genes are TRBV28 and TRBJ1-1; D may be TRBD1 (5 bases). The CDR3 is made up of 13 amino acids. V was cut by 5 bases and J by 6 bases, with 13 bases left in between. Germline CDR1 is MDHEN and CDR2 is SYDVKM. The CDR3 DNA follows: TGTGCCAGCAGTGTCGGGACTCCCCCTGAAGCTTTCTTT. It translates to CASSVGTPPEAFF.

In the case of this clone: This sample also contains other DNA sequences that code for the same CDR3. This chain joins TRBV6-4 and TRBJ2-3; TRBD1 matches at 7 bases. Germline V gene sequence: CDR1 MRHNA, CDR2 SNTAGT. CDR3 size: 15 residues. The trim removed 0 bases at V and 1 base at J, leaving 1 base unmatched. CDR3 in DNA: TGTGCCAGCAGTGACTCAGGACAGGGCACAGATACGCAGTATTTT. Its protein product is CASSDSGQGTDTQYF.

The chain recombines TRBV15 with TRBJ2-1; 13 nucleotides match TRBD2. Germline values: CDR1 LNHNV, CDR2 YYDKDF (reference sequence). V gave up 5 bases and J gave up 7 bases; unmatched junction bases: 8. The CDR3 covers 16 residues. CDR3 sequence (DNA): TGTGCCACCAGCCGCGGGGGACTAGCGGGACGGAATGAGCAGTTCTTC. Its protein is CATSRGGLAGRNEQFF.

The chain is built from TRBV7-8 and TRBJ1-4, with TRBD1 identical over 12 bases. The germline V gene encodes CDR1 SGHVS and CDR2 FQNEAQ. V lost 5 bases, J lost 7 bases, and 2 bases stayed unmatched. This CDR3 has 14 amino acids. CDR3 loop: CASSRGQGAEKLFF. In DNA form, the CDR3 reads TGTGCCAGCAGCCGGGGACAGGGGGCTGAAAAACTGTTTTTT.

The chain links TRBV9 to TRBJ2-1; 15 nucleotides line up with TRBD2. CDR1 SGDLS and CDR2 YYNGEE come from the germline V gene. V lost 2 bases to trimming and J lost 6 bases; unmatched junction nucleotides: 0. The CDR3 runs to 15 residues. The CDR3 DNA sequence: TGTGCCAGCAGCGTGGGACTAGCGGGAGGCAATGAGCAGTTCTTC. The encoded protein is CASSVGLAGGNEQFF.

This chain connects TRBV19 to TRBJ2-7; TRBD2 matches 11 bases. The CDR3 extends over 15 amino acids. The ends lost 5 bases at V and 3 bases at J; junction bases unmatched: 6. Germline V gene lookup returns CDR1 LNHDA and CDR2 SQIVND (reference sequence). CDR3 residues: CASSGTSGRVYEQYF. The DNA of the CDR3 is TGTGCCAGTAGTGGAACTAGCGGGAGAGTCTACGAGCAGTACTTC. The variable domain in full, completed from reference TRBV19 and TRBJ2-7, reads DGGITQSPKYLFRKEGQNVTLSCEQNLNHDAMYWYRQDPGQGLRLIYYSQIVNDFQKGDIAEGYSVSREKKESFPLTVTSAQKNPTAFYLCASSGTSGRVYEQYFGPGTRLTVT.

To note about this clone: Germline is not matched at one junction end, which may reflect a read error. CDR3 coding DNA: TGTGCTAGCAGCTTAAGGACTAGCGGGACCAATGAGCAGTTCTTC. Its protein is CASSLRTSGTNEQFF. The rearrangement joins TRBV7-7 to TRBJ2-1; 12 bases agree with TRBD2. The V gene's germline CDR1 is SSHAT and CDR2 FNYEAQ (reference sequence). The CDR3 spans 15 residues.

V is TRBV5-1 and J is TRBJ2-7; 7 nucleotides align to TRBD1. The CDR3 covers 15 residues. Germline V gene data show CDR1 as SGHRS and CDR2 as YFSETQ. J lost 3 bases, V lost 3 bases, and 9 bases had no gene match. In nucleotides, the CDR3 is TGCGCCAGCAGCTCCGGGGCAGGGGGTGGCTACGAGCAGTACTTC. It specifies CASSSGAGGGYEQYF.

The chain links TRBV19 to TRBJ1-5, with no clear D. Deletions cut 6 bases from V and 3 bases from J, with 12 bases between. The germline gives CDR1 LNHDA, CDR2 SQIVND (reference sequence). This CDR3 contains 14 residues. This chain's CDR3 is CASSLRRDNQPQHF. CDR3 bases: TGTGCCAGTAGCCTACGACGGGACAATCAGCCCCAGCATTTT. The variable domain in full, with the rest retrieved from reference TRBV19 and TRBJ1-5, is DGGITQSPKYLFRKEGQNVTLSCEQNLNHDAMYWYRQDPGQGLRLIYYSQIVNDFQKGDIAEGYSVSREKKESFPLTVTSAQKNPTAFYLCASSLRRDNQPQHFGDGTRLSIL.

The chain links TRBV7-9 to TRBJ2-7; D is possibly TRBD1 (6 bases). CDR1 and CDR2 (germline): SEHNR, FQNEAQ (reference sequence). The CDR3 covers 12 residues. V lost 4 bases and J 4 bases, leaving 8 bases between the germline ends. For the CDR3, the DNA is TGTGCCAGCAGCTCCAGGGGTTACGAGCAGTACTTC. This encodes CASSSRGYEQYF.

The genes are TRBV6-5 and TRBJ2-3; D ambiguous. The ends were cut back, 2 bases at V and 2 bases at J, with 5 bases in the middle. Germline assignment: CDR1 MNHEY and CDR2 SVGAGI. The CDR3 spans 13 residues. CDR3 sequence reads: CASSYGSTDTQYF. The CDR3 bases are TGTGCCAGCAGTTACGGCTCCACAGATACGCAGTATTTT.